This T cell receptor (beta chain) was captured by sequencing in a study of control samples from healthy donors and cancer patients. Here immunoSEQ multiplex PCR was the method, and the copy in TCRdb shows in-frame clones only, minus some. This sample yields fewer than 200,000 clones, of which about 90% are seen a single time; nearly 5% belongs to the top ten. The CDR3 is 18 residues long. After removal of 0 bases from V and 1 base from J, the junction contained 7 bases not matched to a gene. In germline, CDR1 is SGDLS, CDR2 YYNGEE. The sample taken for sequencing was blood. This chain connects TRBV9 to TRBJ2-6; 7 positions agree with TRBD2. This TCR came from a woman aged 25 to 39 in good health. CDR3 coding DNA: TGTGCCAGCAGCGTAGCTGGCGGGAGAGTATCTGGGGCCAACGTCCTGACTTTC. It encodes CASSVAGGRVSGANVLTF.